This record concerns one T cell receptor beta chain sequence. The antigen remains unidentified. This specimen belongs to a study of cytomegalovirus exposure and HLA in healthy donors. In the study overall: The 120 validation repertoires, a later analysis reported, used the same platform as the approximately 670 first-cohort repertoires. Findings and caveats of the study: Within the 120 or so validation repertoires, first-cohort TCR clusters tended to co-occur, according to a later analysis. Most TCR sequences were uncommon, yet certain public TCRs appeared in many donors.

Trimming removed 2 bases from V and 5 bases from J, with 12 bases in between. CDR3 length: 14 amino acids. Germline CDR1 is MGHDK and CDR2 is SYGVNS. Sequenced by immunoSEQ multiplex PCR; TCRdb stores in-frame clones only, minus some. The sample consists of some 79,000 clones, over 90% of them appearing once. Material for sequencing was PBMCs. The clonotype comes from a woman aged 18-29 years in good health and CMV-seropositive. The chain uses TRBV25-1 and TRBJ2-5, with D tentatively TRBD2 (5 bases). The CDR3 region is CASSEPGGGETQYF. For the CDR3, the DNA is TGTGCCAGCAGTGAACCCGGAGGCGGGGAGACCCAGTACTTC.